The rows below give T cell receptor beta chains drawn from one sample of a study of monozygotic twins with cystic fibrosis. TCRdb's table, derived via immunoSEQ multiplex PCR, lists solely in-frame clones and lacks some. The sample includes approximately 8,700 clones, roughly nine tenths of them seen just once. The specimen sequenced was blood. The receptors were gathered from a boy aged 2 to 10 with cystic fibrosis. CDR3s include the opening cysteine and the closing phenylalanine or tryptophan. A D gene is named only where the DNA matches it firmly. Part of the rows lack a size; the others show once, few, many or a class for expanded clones.

D gene	clone size	J gene	V gene	CDR3 protein	CDR3 DNA
TRBD2	-	TRBJ2-7	TRBV6-1	CASSGWTSGGLTYEQYF	TGTGCCAGCAGTGGATGGACTAGCGGGGGCCTTACCTACGAGCAGTACTTC
-	-	TRBJ1-2	TRBV30	CAWSVRLNIQGGYTF	TGTGCCTGGAGTGTACGATTAAACATTCAGGGTGGCTACACCTTC
-	-	TRBJ1-5	TRBV6-1	CASNYQGGNQPQHF	TGTGCCAGCAATTACCAGGGAGGCAATCAGCCCCAGCATTTT
-	-	TRBJ2-5	TRBV5-1	CASSLAGEKETQYF	TGCGCCAGCAGCTTGGCAGGGGAGAAAGAGACCCAGTACTTC
-	-	TRBJ2-3	TRBV2	CASSWDTPKGSTDTQYF	TGTGCCAGCAGCTGGGACACCCCTAAGGGGAGCACAGATACGCAGTATTTT
TRBD1	-	TRBJ1-1	TRBV7-2	CASSFLGQGFEAFF	TGTGCCAGCAGCTTTCTCGGACAGGGCTTCGAAGCTTTCTTT
-	-	TRBJ2-7	TRBV30	CAWTRGAMYEQYF	TGTGCCTGGACCCGGGGGGCGATGTACGAGCAGTACTTC
-	-	TRBJ1-5	TRBV30	CAWTRTGSNQPQHF	TGTGCCTGGACCCGAACAGGGAGCAATCAGCCCCAGCATTTT
-	-	TRBJ2-3	TRBV10-3	CAMSPGWSDTQYF	TGTGCCATGTCTCCGGGGTGGTCGGATACGCAGTATTTT
-	-	TRBJ2-5	TRBV18	CASSPGQRVETQYF	TGTGCCAGCTCACCCGGACAACGAGTGGAGACCCAGTACTTC
-	-	TRBJ2-1	TRBV4-1	CASSPQSGGSYNEQFF	TGCGCCAGCAGCCCCCAGAGCGGCGGGTCCTACAATGAGCAGTTCTTC
TRBD1	-	TRBJ1-1	TRBV25-1	CASSGRQGSRAEAFF	TGTGCCAGCAGTGGAAGACAGGGGAGCAGGGCTGAAGCTTTCTTT
-	-	TRBJ1-2	TRBV6-5	CASSLGYGYTF	TGTGCCAGCAGTTTGGGGTACGGCTACACCTTC
TRBD2	-	TRBJ2-7	TRBV7-9	CASRGLAGTYEQYF	TGTGCCAGCCGTGGACTAGCGGGGACCTACGAGCAGTACTTC
-	-	TRBJ1-4	TRBV9	CASSVQGKSGEKLFF	TGTGCCAGCAGCGTACAGGGGAAATCGGGGGAAAAACTGTTTTTT
-	once	TRBJ1-2	TRBV9	CASSVGYGYTF	TGTGCCAGCAGCGTAGGCTATGGCTACACCTTC
TRBD1	-	TRBJ1-3	TRBV6-5	CASSTGTVSGNTIYF	TGTGCCAGCAGTACCGGGACAGTCTCTGGAAACACCATATATTTT
-	-	TRBJ1-4	TRBV5-1	CASSSGGLQNEKLFF	TGCGCCAGCAGCTCGGGGGGCCTCCAAAATGAAAAACTGTTTTTT
-	few	TRBJ1-2	TRBV5-5	CASSLGGAGYGYTF	TGTGCCAGCAGCTTGGGGGGCGCCGGCTATGGCTACACCTTC
-	-	TRBJ1-4	TRBV7-2	CASSLTGWEEEKLFF	TGTGCCAGCAGCTTAACGGGTTGGGAGGAGGAAAAACTGTTTTTT
-	-	TRBJ2-3	TRBV4-3	CASSQDRATHSGVTQYF	TGCGCCAGCAGCCAAGATCGAGCAACTCATAGCGGTGTTACGCAGTATTTT
-	-	TRBJ1-6	TRBV6-1	CASSGGRSSYNSPLHF	TGTGCCAGCAGTGGAGGACGGAGCTCCTATAATTCACCCCTCCACTTT
TRBD1	-	TRBJ1-1	TRBV19	CASSAWDRGRDTEAFF	TGTGCCAGTAGTGCCTGGGACAGGGGTCGTGACACTGAAGCTTTCTTT
-	-	TRBJ2-5	TRBV5-1	CASSPILREETQYF	TGCGCCAGCAGCCCCATTCTGAGGGAAGAGACCCAGTACTTC
-	-	TRBJ1-4	TRBV19	CASSIQVGYEKLFF	TGTGCCAGTAGTATACAAGTGGGGTATGAAAAACTGTTTTTT
-	-	TRBJ2-1	TRBV7-2	CASSLGWESSYNEQFF	TGTGCCAGCAGCTTAGGGTGGGAAAGCTCCTACAATGAGCAGTTCTTC
TRBD2	-	TRBJ2-3	TRBV9	CASSVSGGPDTQYF	TGTGCCAGCAGCGTTAGCGGGGGCCCAGATACGCAGTATTTT
TRBD1	-	TRBJ2-5	TRBV18	CASSPPGQGAITQYF	TGTGCCAGCTCACCACCGGGACAGGGGGCGATTACCCAGTACTTC
-	once	TRBJ1-1	TRBV6-5	CASSDDPWGTEAFF	TGTGCCAGCAGCGACGACCCTTGGGGGACTGAAGCTTTCTTT